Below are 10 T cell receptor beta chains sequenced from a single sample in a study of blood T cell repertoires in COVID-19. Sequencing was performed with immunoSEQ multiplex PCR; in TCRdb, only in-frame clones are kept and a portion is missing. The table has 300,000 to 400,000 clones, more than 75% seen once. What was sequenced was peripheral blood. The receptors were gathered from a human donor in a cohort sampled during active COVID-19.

CDR3 amino acids: CASSEGPRVGSPLHF. The CDR3 DNA follows: TGCGCCAGCAGTGAGGGCCCCAGGGTGGGTTCACCCCTCCACTTT. V gene TRBV10-2 combines with J gene TRBJ1-6; maybe TRBD1 (5 bases). In germline, CDR1 is WSHSY, CDR2 SAAADI. The CDR3 totals 15 residues. The V end lost 2 bases, the J end lost 9 bases, and 14 bases lay between the germline ends.

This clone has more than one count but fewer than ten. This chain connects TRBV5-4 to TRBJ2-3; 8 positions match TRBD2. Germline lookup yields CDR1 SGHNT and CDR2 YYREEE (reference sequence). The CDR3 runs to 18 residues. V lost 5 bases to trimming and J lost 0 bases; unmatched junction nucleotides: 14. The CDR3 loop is CASSRGLAKSTSTDTQYF. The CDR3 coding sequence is TGTGCCAGCAGTCGTGGACTAGCAAAGTCGACTAGCACAGATACGCAGTATTTT.

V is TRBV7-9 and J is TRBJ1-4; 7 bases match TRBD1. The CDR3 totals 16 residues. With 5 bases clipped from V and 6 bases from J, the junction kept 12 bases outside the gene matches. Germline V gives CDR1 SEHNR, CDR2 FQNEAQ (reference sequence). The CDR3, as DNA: TGTGCCAGCAGCCATTCGATCCGGGACAGCCATGAAAAACTGTTTTTT. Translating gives CASSHSIRDSHEKLFF.

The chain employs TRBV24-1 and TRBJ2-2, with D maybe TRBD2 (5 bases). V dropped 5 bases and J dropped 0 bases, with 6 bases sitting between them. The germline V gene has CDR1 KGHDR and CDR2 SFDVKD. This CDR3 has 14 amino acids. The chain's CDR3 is CATSAGANTGELFF. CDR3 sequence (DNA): TGTGCCACCAGTGCCGGGGCGAACACCGGGGAGCTGTTTTTT.

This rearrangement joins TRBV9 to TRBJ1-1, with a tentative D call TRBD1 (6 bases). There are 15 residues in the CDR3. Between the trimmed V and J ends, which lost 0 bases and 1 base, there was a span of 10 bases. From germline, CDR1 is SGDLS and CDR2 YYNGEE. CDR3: CASSVAGGGNTEAFF. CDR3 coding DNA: TGTGCCAGCAGCGTAGCGGGAGGGGGGAACACTGAAGCTTTCTTT. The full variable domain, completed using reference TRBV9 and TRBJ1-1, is DSGVTQTPKHLITATGQRVTLRCSPRSGDLSVYWYQQSLDQGLQFLIQYYNGEERAKGNILERFSAQQFPDLHSELNLSSLELGDSALYFCASSVAGGGNTEAFFGQGTRLTVV.

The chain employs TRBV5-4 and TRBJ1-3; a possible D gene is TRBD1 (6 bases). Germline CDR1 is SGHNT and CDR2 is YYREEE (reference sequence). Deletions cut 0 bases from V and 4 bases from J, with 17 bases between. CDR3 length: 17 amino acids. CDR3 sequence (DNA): TGTGCCAGCAGCTTGGGACTACAGGGAGCAGTGGGAAACACCATATATTTT. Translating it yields CASSLGLQGAVGNTIYF.

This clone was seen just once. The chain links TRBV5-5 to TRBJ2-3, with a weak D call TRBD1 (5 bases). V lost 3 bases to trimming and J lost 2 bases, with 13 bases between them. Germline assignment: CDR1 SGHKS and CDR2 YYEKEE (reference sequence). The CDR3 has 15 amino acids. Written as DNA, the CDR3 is TGTGCCAGCAGCTCGGTGACAGAAATCACAGATACGCAGTATTTT. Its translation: CASSSVTEITDTQYF.

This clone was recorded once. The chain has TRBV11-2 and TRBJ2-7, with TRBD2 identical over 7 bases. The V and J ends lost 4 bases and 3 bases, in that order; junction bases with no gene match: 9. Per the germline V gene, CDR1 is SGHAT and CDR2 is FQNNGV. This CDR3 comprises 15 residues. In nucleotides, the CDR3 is TGTGCCAGCAGCTCTCCAGCGGGACCCTTCTACGAGCAGTACTTC. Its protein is CASSSPAGPFYEQYF.

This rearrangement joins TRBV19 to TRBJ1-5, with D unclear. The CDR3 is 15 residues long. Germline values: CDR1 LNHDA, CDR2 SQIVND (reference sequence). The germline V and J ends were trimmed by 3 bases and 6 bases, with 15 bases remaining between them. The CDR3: CASSIDVREGQPQHF. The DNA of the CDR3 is TGTGCCAGTAGTATTGATGTGAGGGAAGGTCAGCCCCAGCATTTT.

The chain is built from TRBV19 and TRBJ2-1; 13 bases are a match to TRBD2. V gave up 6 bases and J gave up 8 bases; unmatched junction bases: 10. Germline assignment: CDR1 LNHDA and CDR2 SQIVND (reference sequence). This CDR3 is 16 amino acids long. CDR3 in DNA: TGTGCCAGTAGGCGTAGACAAACTAGCGGGGGGGATGAGCAGTTCTTC. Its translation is CASRRRQTSGGDEQFF.